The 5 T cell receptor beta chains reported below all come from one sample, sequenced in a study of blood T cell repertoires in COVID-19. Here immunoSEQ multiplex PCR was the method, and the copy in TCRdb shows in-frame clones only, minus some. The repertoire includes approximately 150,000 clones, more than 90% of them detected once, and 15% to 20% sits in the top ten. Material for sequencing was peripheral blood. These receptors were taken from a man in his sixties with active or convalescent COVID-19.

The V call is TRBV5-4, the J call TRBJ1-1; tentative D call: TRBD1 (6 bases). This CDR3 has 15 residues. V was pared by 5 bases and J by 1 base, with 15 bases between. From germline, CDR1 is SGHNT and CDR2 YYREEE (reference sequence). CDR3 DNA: TGTGCCAGCAGTCACACCAGGGGCGAGAACACTGAAGCTTTCTTT. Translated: CASSHTRGENTEAFF.

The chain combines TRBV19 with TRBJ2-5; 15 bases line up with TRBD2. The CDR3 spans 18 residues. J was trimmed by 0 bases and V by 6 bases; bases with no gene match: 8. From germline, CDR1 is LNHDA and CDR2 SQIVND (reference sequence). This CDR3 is CASSRGLAGGDYQETQYF. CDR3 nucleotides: TGTGCCAGTAGCCGAGGACTAGCGGGAGGGGATTACCAAGAGACCCAGTACTTC.

CDR3 region: CASSRGPASGNTIYF. The CDR3 DNA sequence: TGTGCCAGCAGCCGAGGCCCGGCTTCGGGAAACACCATATATTTT. The chain is built from TRBV3-1 (or the pseudogene TRBV3-2) and TRBJ1-3; D remains ambiguous. The CDR3 contains 15 residues. In germline, CDR1 is LGHDT, CDR2 YNNKEL (reference sequence). The V end lost 4 bases, the J end lost 4 bases, and 14 bases lay between the germline ends.

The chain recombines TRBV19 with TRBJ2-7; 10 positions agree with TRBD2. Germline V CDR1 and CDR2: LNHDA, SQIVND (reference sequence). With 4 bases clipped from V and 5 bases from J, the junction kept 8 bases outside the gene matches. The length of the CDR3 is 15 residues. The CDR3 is CASSSLLAGADEQYF. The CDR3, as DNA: TGTGCCAGTAGTAGCCTCCTAGCGGGAGCGGACGAGCAGTACTTC.

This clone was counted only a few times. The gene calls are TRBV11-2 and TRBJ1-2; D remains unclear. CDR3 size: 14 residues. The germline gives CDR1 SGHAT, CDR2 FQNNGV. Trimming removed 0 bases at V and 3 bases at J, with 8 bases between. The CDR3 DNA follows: TGTGCCAGCAGCTTAGAGCCGGGAGACTATGGCTACACCTTC. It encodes CASSLEPGDYGYTF.